This T cell receptor beta chain was identified in a study of shared clonotypes between healthy human individuals. Study-wide results and caveats: All-four-donor shared clonotypes had higher generation probabilities than non-shared clonotypes did.

Naive CD8 cells were CD45RO-negative, positively selected for CCR7, excluding terminally differentiated effector memory CD45RA+ cells. Sorted subsets were amplified in replicate PCRs using 200 ng DNA, about 30,000 T cell genomes. Assay used: immunoSEQ multiplex PCR; TCRdb lists only in-frame clones, some missing. The sample lists under 2,000,000 clones; about 94% were seen once. Germline V CDR1 and CDR2: MNHNS, SASEGT. V lost 6 bases to trimming and J lost 2 bases; unmatched junction nucleotides: 4. This CDR3 is built from 13 residues. Remarks on this clone: Its antigen is unidentified.

The source material was naive CD8+ T cells sorted from blood. This rearrangement joins TRBV6-1 to TRBJ2-7; TRBD1 agrees at 7 bases. The TCR originated in a man between 18 and 29 years old in good health. CDR3 DNA: TGTGCCAGCAGAGGGACAGCTCCCTACGAGCAGTACTTC. Translation gives CASRGTAPYEQYF.